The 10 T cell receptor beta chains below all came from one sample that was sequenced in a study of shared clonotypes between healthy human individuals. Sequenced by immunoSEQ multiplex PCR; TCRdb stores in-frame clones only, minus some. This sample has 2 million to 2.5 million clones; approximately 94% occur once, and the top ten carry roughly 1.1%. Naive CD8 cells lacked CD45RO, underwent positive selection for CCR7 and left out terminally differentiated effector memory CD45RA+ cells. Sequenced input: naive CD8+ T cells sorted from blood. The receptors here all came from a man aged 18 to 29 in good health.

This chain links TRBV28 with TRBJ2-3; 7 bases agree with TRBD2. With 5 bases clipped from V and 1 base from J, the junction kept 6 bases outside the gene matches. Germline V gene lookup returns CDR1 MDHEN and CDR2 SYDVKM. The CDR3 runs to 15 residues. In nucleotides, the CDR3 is TGTGCCAGCAGTATCATTCTAGCGGGCACAGATACGCAGTATTTT. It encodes CASSIILAGTDTQYF.

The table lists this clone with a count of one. The CDR3 DNA reads as TGCGCCAGCAGCCAAGAAGGTGGGGTCCCGGGAGGGGCCCAGTACTTC. This gives the protein CASSQEGGVPGGAQYF. The rearrangement joins TRBV4-1 to TRBJ2-5, with 8 bases fitting TRBD2. The germline gives CDR1 MGHRA, CDR2 YSYEKL. This CDR3 has 16 residues. V lost 0 bases and J lost 9; bases outside the gene matches: 12.

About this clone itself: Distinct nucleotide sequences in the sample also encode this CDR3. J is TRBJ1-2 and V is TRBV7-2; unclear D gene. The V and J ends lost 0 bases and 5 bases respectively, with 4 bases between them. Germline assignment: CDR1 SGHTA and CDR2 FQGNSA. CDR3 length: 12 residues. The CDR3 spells CASSLAGYGYTF. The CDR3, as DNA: TGTGCCAGCAGCTTAGCTGGGTATGGCTACACCTTC.

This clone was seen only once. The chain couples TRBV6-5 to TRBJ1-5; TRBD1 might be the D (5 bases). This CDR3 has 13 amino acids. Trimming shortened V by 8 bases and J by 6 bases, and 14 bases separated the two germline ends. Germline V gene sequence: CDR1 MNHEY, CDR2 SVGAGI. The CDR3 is CASAQGLGQPQHF. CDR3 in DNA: TGTGCCAGCGCCCAGGGTTTGGGTCAGCCCCAGCATTTT.

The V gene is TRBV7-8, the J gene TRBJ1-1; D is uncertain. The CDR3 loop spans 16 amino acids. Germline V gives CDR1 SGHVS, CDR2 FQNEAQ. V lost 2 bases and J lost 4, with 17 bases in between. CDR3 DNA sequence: TGTGCCAGCAGCTTAATTTCTGCAGCCGCAGCCACTGAAGCTTTCTTT. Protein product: CASSLISAAAATEAFF.

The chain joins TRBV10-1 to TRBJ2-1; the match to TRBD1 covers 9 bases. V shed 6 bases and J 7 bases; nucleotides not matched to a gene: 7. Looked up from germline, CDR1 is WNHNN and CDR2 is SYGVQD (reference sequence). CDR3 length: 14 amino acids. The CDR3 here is CASSQQGARNEQFF. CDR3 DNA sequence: TGCGCCAGCAGCCAACAGGGGGCTCGAAATGAGCAGTTCTTC.

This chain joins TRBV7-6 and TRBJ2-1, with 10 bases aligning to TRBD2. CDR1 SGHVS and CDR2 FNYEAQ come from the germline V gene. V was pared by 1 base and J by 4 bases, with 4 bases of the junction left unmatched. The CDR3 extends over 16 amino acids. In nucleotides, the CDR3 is TGTGCCAGCAGCTTAGACAGCGGGAGGGTTTACAATGAGCAGTTCTTC. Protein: CASSLDSGRVYNEQFF.

This CDR3 reads CASSLLQSQETQYF. The CDR3 coding sequence is TGTGCCAGCAGTTTACTACAAAGCCAAGAGACCCAGTACTTC. The chain employs TRBV27 and TRBJ2-5; D unclear. The CDR3 has 14 residues. CDR1 and CDR2 (germline): MNHEY, SMNVEV (reference sequence). V was pared by 2 bases and J by 1 base, with 8 bases between.

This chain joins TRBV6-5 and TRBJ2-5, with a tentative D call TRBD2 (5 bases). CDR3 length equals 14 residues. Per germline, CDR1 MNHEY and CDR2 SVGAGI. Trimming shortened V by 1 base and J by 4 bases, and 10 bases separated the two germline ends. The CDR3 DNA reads TGTGCCAGCAGTTACTTCCGGAGGTCAGAGACCCAGTACTTC. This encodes CASSYFRRSETQYF.

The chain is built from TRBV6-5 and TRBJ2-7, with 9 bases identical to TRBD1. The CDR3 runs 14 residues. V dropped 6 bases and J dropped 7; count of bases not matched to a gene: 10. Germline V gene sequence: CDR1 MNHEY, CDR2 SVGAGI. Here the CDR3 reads CASSMGQGSGEQYF. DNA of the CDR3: TGTGCCAGCAGCATGGGACAGGGTTCTGGAGAGCAGTACTTC.